The clone carrying this TCR beta chain has at least ten counts. This entry comes from a study of T cell repertoires in cytomegalovirus infection. Each CDR3 protein is one row after TCRdb ran MiXCR on the reads. The sample records approximately 290,000 distinct CDR3 sequences, over 20% being singletons. Trimming took off 6 bases at V and 4 bases at J, with 7 bases between the two ends. Per germline, CDR1 MNHEY and CDR2 SVGEGT. This CDR3 region has 12 residues. Sequences were obtained from PBMCs. This clonotype was sampled from a human donor in good health (CMV status not recorded). Some clones in this sample may be carry-over from other donors' samples. V usage is TRBV6-2 or TRBV6-3 and J usage is TRBJ2-1, with D maybe TRBD2 (6 bases). The CDR3: CASRTSYNEQFF. As DNA, the CDR3 is TGTGCCAGCAGGACTAGTTACAATGAGCAGTTCTTC.